There are a few counts of the clone carrying this T cell receptor beta chain. Its antigen is unknown. Looked up from germline, CDR1 is MGHRA and CDR2 is YSYEKL. CDR3 length: 13 amino acids. Trimming took off 3 bases at V and 0 bases at J, with 5 bases between the two ends. There was relapse after autologous stem cell transplantation in every patient, and there was variation in brentuximab vedotin exposure. Complete response, partial response or progressive disease was each patient's best response. The protocol was immunoSEQ multiplex PCR, while the TCRdb copy is restricted to in-frame clones and leaves out a portion. The table records over 25,000 clones, over 55% of them present only once. The data derive from a study of PD-1 blockade in classical Hodgkin lymphoma. Looking at the study overall: Administration of nivolumab to patients was at 3 mg/kg intravenously every 2 weeks. Broader study findings: No one has yet defined what causes the repertoire differences, which may be disease activity or prior therapy. Complete responders' diversity at baseline resembled that of newly diagnosed patients.

The rearrangement uses TRBV4-1 and TRBJ1-1; D unresolved. Sequencing was performed on peripheral blood mononuclear cells (PBMCs), taken before the second cycle of nivolumab. This TCR was sampled from a human donor with classical Hodgkin lymphoma. CDR3 in amino acids: CASSHGMNTEAFF. CDR3 DNA: TGCGCCAGCAGCCACGGCATGAACACTGAAGCTTTCTTT.